These 16 T cell receptor beta chains originate from one sample sequenced in a study of regulatory T cells in long-lasting Graves disease (dated by TCRdb to about 2021). Read against the paper, the sample's time point label means: persistent/refractory GD, antithyroid drugs over 5 years with positive TRAb. RNA was extracted from PBMCs in TRIzol for both TCR sequencing and RNA sequencing. The library was prepared using multiplex PCR. Sequenced using an Illumina HiSeq 4000. To build TCR beta libraries, CDR3 regions were amplified by Arm-PCR using iRepertoire HTBI primers. TCRdb handled the public reads itself, with Q25 trimming in fastp and clone calling in MiXCR, and kept productive beta chains. Each record represents a unique CDR3 protein, reported with the most common genes and DNA among its rows. The sample profile shows about 450,000 distinct CDR3 sequences; about 25% of them were found once. The ten largest clonotypes hold about a quarter of the sample.

The source material was peripheral blood mononuclear cells (PBMCs), sampled when the disease was refractory, from a patient treated with antithyroid drugs. The receptors originated from a female donor with Graves disease.

The rearrangement joins TRBV5-5 to TRBJ1-1; D not certain. V lost 0 bases, J lost 11 bases, and 14 bases lay in between. Germline V gives CDR1 SGHKS, CDR2 YYEKEE (reference sequence). The CDR3 is 13 amino acids. CDR3: CASSLGEERRAFF. The CDR3 nucleotides read TGTGCCAGCAGCTTGGGCGAAGAACGTCGGGCTTTCTTT.

This clonotype was recorded a few times. The chain couples TRBV11-1 to TRBJ1-2; no definite D call. Trimming removed 2 bases from V and 6 bases from J, with 10 bases in between. Germline CDR1 reads SGHAT; CDR2 reads FQDESV (reference sequence). This CDR3 has 13 residues. CDR3 sequence reads: CASSLQVLDGYTF. The CDR3 bases are TGTGCCAGCAGCTTACAAGTGTTGGATGGCTACACCTTC.

This clonotype was observed at least ten times. V is TRBV28 and J is TRBJ1-2; D is undetermined. Germline V CDR1 and CDR2: MDHEN, SYDVKM. V lost 6 bases, J lost 4 bases, and 15 bases lay in between. The CDR3 has 14 amino acids. In DNA, the CDR3 is TGTGCCAGCAGCCCAAGCAGCCAGGTCTATGGCTACACCTTC. Translating it yields CASSPSSQVYGYTF.

This clonotype was recorded at least ten times. This chain links TRBV7-2 with TRBJ2-7; D perhaps matches TRBD1 (5 bases). The CDR3 spans 13 residues. The germline V and J ends were trimmed by 4 bases and 3 bases, with 10 bases remaining between them. Germline V gives CDR1 SGHTA, CDR2 FQGNSA. The CDR3 here is CASSSITGYEQYF. The CDR3 DNA is TGTGCCAGCAGCTCCATTACAGGCTACGAGCAGTACTTC. Based on the CDR3 plus reference TRBV7-2 and TRBJ2-7, the full variable domain is GAGVSQSPSNKVTEKGKDVELRCDPISGHTALYWYRQSLGQGLEFLIYFQGNSAPDKSGLPSDRFSAERTGGSVSTLTIQRTQQEDSAVYLCASSSITGYEQYFGPGTRLTVT.

This clonotype was observed at least ten times. The chain recombines TRBV3-1 with TRBJ2-5, with a tentative D call TRBD1 (5 bases). This CDR3 contains 12 residues. Trimming removed 6 bases at V and 4 bases at J, with 9 bases between. Germline V gene lookup returns CDR1 LGHDT and CDR2 YNNKEL (reference sequence). CDR3 in amino acids: CASSPGLETQYF. Written as DNA, the CDR3 is TGTGCCAGCAGTCCAGGGTTAGAGACCCAGTACTTC.

This clonotype has a count of ten or more. The V call is TRBV2, the J call TRBJ1-2, with D perhaps matching TRBD1 (5 bases). CDR1 and CDR2 (germline): SNHLY, FYNNEI. V dropped 5 bases and J dropped 10 bases, with 20 bases sitting between them. The length of the CDR3 is 14 residues. This CDR3 reads CASSPRGPNRPYTF. In DNA form, the CDR3 reads TGTGCCAGCAGTCCAAGGGGACCAAACCGACCCTACACCTTC. The full variable domain, rest sourced from reference TRBV2 and TRBJ1-2, is EPEVTQTPSHQVTQMGQEVILRCVPISNHLYFYWYRQILGQKVEFLVSFYNNEISEKSEIFDDQFSVERPDGSNFTLKIRSTKLEDSAMYFCASSPRGPNRPYTFGSGTRLTVV.

This clonotype was seen only a few times. A much larger clonotype is one base distant, so this may be a read error. The chain uses TRBV28 and TRBJ1-2; D is ambiguous. The germline V gene encodes CDR1 MDHEN and CDR2 SYDVKM. CDR3 length: 17 amino acids. The CDR3 DNA is TGTGCCCGCAGTTTCCCCGAGGGTCCGATGAAAAATTATGGCTACACCTTC. Translated: CARSFPEGPMKNYGYTF.

This clonotype was counted at least ten times. This sequence joins TRBV12-3 or TRBV12-4 and TRBJ1-1; TRBD1 might be the D (6 bases). The CDR3 contains 14 residues. V was pared by 6 bases and J by 5 bases, with 16 bases between. The DNA of the CDR3 is TGTGCCAGCAGCAAACAGGGACCGTTGACTGAAGCTTTCTTT. Translation: CASSKQGPLTEAFF.

This clonotype was observed a handful of times. V and J are TRBV7-9 and TRBJ2-7, with D possibly matching TRBD1 (6 bases). Trimming took 5 bases from V and 5 from J, leaving 16 bases between them. The CDR3 sequence is 14 residues long. Germline V CDR1 and CDR2: SEHNR, FQNEAQ (reference sequence). In DNA, the CDR3 is TGTGCCAGCAGCCATCCCACAGGGCACGACGAGCAGTACTTC. Amino acid sequence: CASSHPTGHDEQYF.

The table lists this clonotype with a few counts. V is TRBV20-1 and J is TRBJ2-7; the D gene could be TRBD1 or TRBD2 (5 bases each). The CDR3 covers 15 residues. The ends were cut back, 6 bases at V and 7 bases at J, with 25 bases in the middle. Per germline, CDR1 DFQATT and CDR2 SNEGSKA (reference sequence). The CDR3 spells CSANPGWGISLEQYF. DNA of the CDR3: TGCAGTGCGAATCCTGGATGGGGGATCTCACTGGAGCAGTACTTC.

The V and J genes are TRBV3-1 and TRBJ1-4; D might be TRBD1 (5 bases). With 2 bases removed from V and 8 bases from J, the gap between germline ends came to 9 bases. CDR1 and CDR2 (germline): LGHDT, YNNKEL (reference sequence). This CDR3 contains 13 residues. The CDR3 protein is CASSQLGPEKLFF. Written as DNA, the CDR3 is TGTGCCAGCAGCCAACTGGGGCCCGAAAAACTGTTTTTT. The variable domain in full, completed from reference TRBV3-1 and TRBJ1-4, reads DTAVSQTPKYLVTQMGNDKSIKCEQNLGHDTMYWYKQDSKKFLKIMFSYNNKELIINETVPNRFSPKSPDKAHLNLHINSLELGDSAVYFCASSQLGPEKLFFGSGTQLSVL.

V gene TRBV30 combines with J gene TRBJ1-1; D is unresolved. Trimming cost V 2 bases and J 8 bases, with 6 bases left between them. This CDR3 spans 10 amino acids. The V gene's germline CDR1 is GTSNPN and CDR2 SVGIG (reference sequence). Here the CDR3 DNA reads TGTGCCTGGAGTAACCGAGAAGCTTTCTTT. Protein sequence: CAWSNREAFF.

This clonotype has more than one count but fewer than ten. The rearrangement joins TRBV29-1 to TRBJ2-5; 12 bases are shared with TRBD2. Germline-derived CDR1 and CDR2 are SQVTM and ANQGSEA. This CDR3 has 14 residues. The trim removed 2 bases at V and 5 bases at J, leaving 3 bases unmatched. CDR3: CSVELAGGGETQYF. CDR3 in DNA: TGCAGCGTTGAACTAGCGGGGGGGGGGGAGACCCAGTACTTC.

The chain joins TRBV7-2 to TRBJ1-1, with 9 bases aligning to TRBD1. Per germline, CDR1 SGHTA and CDR2 FQGNSA. Trimming took 4 bases from V and 3 from J; bases not matched to a gene: 12. The CDR3 length is 17 residues. The CDR3 nucleotides are TGTGCCAGCAGCTCTATACAGGGGGCGCCTTGGGACACTGAAGCTTTCTTT. This codes for CASSSIQGAPWDTEAFF.

This clonotype was observed many times. J is TRBJ2-5 and V is TRBV18; D is uncertain. CDR1 and CDR2 (germline): KGHSH, LQKENI. The V gene lost 0 bases and the J gene lost 5 bases, with 10 bases spanning the gap. This CDR3 has 14 amino acids. In DNA form, the CDR3 reads TGTGCCAGCTCACCACCGAGTAGGGTTGAGACCCAGTACTTC. It yields the protein CASSPPSRVETQYF.

Worth noting for this clonotype: This may arise from a read error, as a much more abundant clone is one base away. This chain connects TRBV12-3 or TRBV12-4 to TRBJ2-5, with 14 bases matching TRBD2. The CDR3 spans 16 residues. Trimming took 8 bases from V and 3 from J; bases not matched to a gene: 8. This CDR3 is CASCQTSGRAEETQYF. Written as DNA, the CDR3 is TGTGCCAGCTGCCAGACTAGCGGGAGGGCCGAAGAGACCCAGTACTTC.